This T cell receptor (beta chain) was captured by sequencing in a study of T cells after yellow fever vaccination (dated by TCRdb to about 2019). About the full investigation: The SMART-Seq v4 Ultra Low Input RNA kit was used to prepare libraries from fractions with low cell numbers. Blood was drawn at multiple timepoints before and after primary and secondary immunization, with bulk PBMC replicates and cell subsets isolated. Two healthy male donors, one aged 18 to 30 and one aged 30 to 39 years, were included in the cohort. To follow T-cell clones before and after primary and booster YFV17D yellow fever vaccination, bulk TCR alpha and beta repertoires were sequenced over time.

V lost 7 bases and J lost 4 bases, and the count of bases not matched to a germline gene is 11. For CDR1 and CDR2, the germline V gene lists MNHEY and SVGEGT. The CDR3 sequence holds 16 residues, the cysteine and phenylalanine included. Just CDR3 DNA is preserved here, 48 bases in frame from base 1. TCR cDNA was made using 5'RACE template switching, a step that added a universal primer site and unique molecular identifiers. cDNA synthesis was primed from both the TCR alpha and TCR beta constant segments. Library amplification involved two PCR steps, and the second step added sample barcodes and sequencing adapters. Sequencing of libraries was done on Illumina HiSeq 2500 (2x100 bp) or NovaSeq (2x150 bp). The authors processed their data as follows. MIGEC handled demultiplexing of reads and collapsing into UMI consensus sequences, while MiXCR performed V(D)J alignment. Clonotypes responding to the vaccine were identified with edgeR on replicate PBMC samples, with the criteria of FDR below 0.01 and a log2 fold change above 5 up to day 15. Each bulk clonotype was labeled CD4 or CD8 based on which sequenced repertoire, CD4 or CD8, contained the clonotype at higher abundance. TCRdb passed the public sequencing reads through fastp at Q25 and MiXCR, retaining productive beta sequences. CDR3 protein sequences are deduplicated, and each keeps its most common genes and DNA. The V and J calls follow TCRdb's processing rather than the paper's. The sample table shows a few hundred thousand distinct CDR3 sequences, and 6.8% are seen once. The ten top clones hold 15% to 20% of the sample.

This specimen's treatment or condition label, interpreted: live attenuated yellow fever vaccine strain. At every blood-draw timepoint, two biological replicates of bulk PBMCs were collected. A standard Ficoll-Paque protocol was used to isolate PBMCs from peripheral blood. TriZol was used to extract RNA from bulk PBMCs, CD4 and CD8 fractions, and dextramer-positive and dextramer-negative fractions. On the study overall, not on this receptor specifically: Because the study included only a couple of donors, the extent to which the findings can be generalized is limited. Because abundant contaminating clonotypes from the bulk population could be contained in FACS-sorted repertoires, computational filtering was required. The secondary T-cell response was weaker than the primary response but faster, peaking on day 5 instead of day 15. A small fraction of clonotypes showed up in both the CD4 and CD8 compartments, probably as a result of convergent recombination. Most clones expanded after primary vaccination (approximately 97% of CD4 and roughly 91% of CD8) were re-detected after the booster, suggesting that broad memory maintenance occurred.

This clonotype was observed a handful of times. This receptor's antigen is unknown. It has no much larger one-base neighbor in the sample; base qualities were not kept. The sample consisted of PBMCs, taken 45 days after the first yellow fever vaccination. The sequence was collected from a man in his late teens or twenties who received the YFV17D yellow fever vaccine. This chain joins TRBV6-2 or TRBV6-3 to TRBJ1-4; 8 junctional bases match TRBD1. The CDR3 sequence is CASTTPRDRLNEKLFF. The DNA sequence reads TGTGCCAGCACGACCCCCCGGGACAGGCTTAATGAAAAACTGTTTTTT.